The sequence of this T cell receptor beta chain was determined in a study of blood T cells in healthy people across ages. Donors were systemically healthy Caucasian individuals from Russia aged roughly 6 to 100 years. Per-sample PBMC isolation yielded at least 6.5 million cells. Sample-barcoded 5' priming and a J-beta primer mix drove a second PCR of roughly 7 to 11 cycles. Per-sample output comprised a minimum of 3 million paired-end reads containing CDR3. TCRdb re-analysed the 5' RACE reads in MiXCR, keeping a single row per CDR3 protein. This table has fewer than 950,000 distinct CDR3 sequences, approximately 53% appearing once. CDR1 is SGHTA, CDR2 FQGNSA, per germline. Germline trimming cut 4 bases from V and 3 bases from J; bases unmatched to any gene: 9. This CDR3 comprises 16 residues. Only a few counts were recorded for this clonotype.

The source material was blood. V is TRBV7-2 and J is TRBJ2-7; 10 nucleotides line up with TRBD2. This TCR came from a man older than 75 in good health. CDR3 sequence: CASSSRTSGKSYEQYF. Written as DNA, the CDR3 is TGTGCCAGCAGCTCAAGGACTAGCGGTAAGAGCTACGAGCAGTACTTC.